These 21 T cell receptor beta chains originate from one sample sequenced in a study of T cells in Graves' hyperthyroidism and ophthalmopathy. It was RNA transcripts that yielded the amplified TCR beta CDR3 regions. When the TCR CDR3 underwent first-round RT-PCR, the HTBI primer set was used. TCRdb re-analysed the multiplex PCR reads in MiXCR, keeping a single row per CDR3 protein. The sample consists of 250,000 to 400,000 distinct CDR3 sequences, 12% to 15% of them appearing once. Sequenced sample: blood. Receptors were obtained from a woman in her thirties or forties with Graves' ophthalmopathy.

The rearrangement links TRBV5-4 to TRBJ1-6; D perhaps matches TRBD1 (6 bases). V was pared by 0 bases and J by 7 bases, with 11 bases between. Germline CDR1 reads SGHNT; CDR2 reads YYREEE (reference sequence). This CDR3 has 15 residues. DNA for the CDR3: TGTGCCAGCAGCTTGGAGGGGGGCGACAATTCACCCCTCCACTTT. Residues: CASSLEGGDNSPLHF.

This clonotype was seen only a few times. A read error may account for a junction end that differs from germline. The rearrangement joins TRBV12-3 or TRBV12-4 to TRBJ2-1; perhaps TRBD1 as D (5 bases). The CDR3 sequence is 12 residues long. The CDR3 nucleotides are TGTGCCAGCAGTCCCCAGGACAATAAGCAGTTCTTC. Protein: CASSPQDNKQFF.

This clonotype was seen ten or more times. The gene calls are TRBV6-1 and TRBJ2-5; TRBD1 matches 7 bases. CDR3 size: 14 residues. Per the germline V gene, CDR1 is MNHNS and CDR2 is SASEGT. V gave up 6 bases and J gave up 2 bases; unmatched junction bases: 6. Here the CDR3 DNA reads TGTGCCAGCAGCAACGCAGGGGGACAAGAGACCCAGTACTTC. This encodes CASSNAGGQETQYF.

This clonotype was found a few times. The V gene is TRBV7-8, the J gene TRBJ2-7; D is possibly TRBD2 (5 bases). The CDR3 is 14 amino acids. Germline V gene lookup returns CDR1 SGHVS and CDR2 FQNEAQ. Trimming removed 2 bases at V and 3 bases at J, with 11 bases between. The CDR3 nucleotides are TGTGCCAGCAGCTTATCGGGGAGTCTCTACGAGCAGTACTTC. Translated, it gives CASSLSGSLYEQYF.

This clonotype occurred once. The chain links TRBV20-1 to TRBJ1-3; 9 bases align to TRBD1. Germline V lookup: CDR1 DFQATT, CDR2 SNEGSKA (reference sequence). The CDR3 runs to 14 residues. The trim removed 6 bases at V and 2 bases at J, leaving 5 bases unmatched. DNA of the CDR3: TGCAGTGCCACGACAGGGGGTGCTGGAAACACCATATATTTT. Its protein product is CSATTGGAGNTIYF.

The gene calls are TRBV28 and TRBJ2-6; 7 positions match TRBD1. The CDR3 extends over 19 amino acids. The junction had 20 bases not matched to a gene; V was cut back by 10 bases and J by 2 bases. Germline V CDR1 and CDR2: MDHEN, SYDVKM. CDR3 in amino acids: CATPFSIFRGSAGANVLTF. In nucleotides, the CDR3 is TGTGCCACCCCCTTCTCGATCTTCAGGGGGTCGGCTGGGGCCAACGTCCTGACTTTC.

This clonotype occurred many times. V usage is TRBV6-1 and J usage is TRBJ1-1; no clear D gene. Per the germline V gene, CDR1 is MNHNS and CDR2 is SASEGT. Trimming left V 6 bases short and J 1 base short, with 9 bases between. The CDR3 totals 13 residues. CDR3 amino acids: CASRLGWNTEAFF. As DNA, the CDR3 is TGTGCCAGCAGGCTTGGGTGGAACACTGAAGCTTTCTTT.

This clonotype has just a few counts. The V call is TRBV12-3 or TRBV12-4, the J call TRBJ2-2, with 12 bases that match TRBD1. The CDR3 runs to 15 residues. V trimming: 5 bases; J trimming: 6 bases; junction bases outside the gene matches: 4. The CDR3 nucleotides are TGTGCCAGCAGTGGGACAGGGGGCAGATCCGGGGAGCTGTTTTTT. Its translation is CASSGTGGRSGELFF.

The table lists this clonotype with many counts. The chain uses TRBV12-3 or TRBV12-4 and TRBJ2-5; no clear D. V lost 6 bases to trimming and J lost 9 bases, with 20 bases between them. The CDR3 loop spans 14 amino acids. The CDR3, as DNA: TGTGCCAGCAGCCCAATAGCTGGAGCTGGGGCCCAGTACTTC. Residues: CASSPIAGAGAQYF.

This clonotype was counted a few times. The gene calls are TRBV4-1 and TRBJ1-2, with 7 bases identical to TRBD1. Germline-derived CDR1 and CDR2 are MGHRA and YSYEKL. J lost 2 bases, V lost 3 bases, and 6 bases had no gene match. The CDR3 is 15 amino acids. The CDR3 coding sequence is TGCGCCAGCAGCCAGGGGACAGCGACCAACTATGGCTACACCTTC. Protein sequence: CASSQGTATNYGYTF.

The chain uses TRBV5-4 and TRBJ1-1, with D tentatively TRBD1 (6 bases). Trimming cost V 5 bases and J 5 bases, with 22 bases left between them. This CDR3 comprises 16 residues. Germline assignment: CDR1 SGHNT and CDR2 YYREEE (reference sequence). CDR3 in DNA: TGTGCCAGCAGTTTTGACAGGAGGGGATCGGAAACTGAAGCTTTCTTT. It encodes CASSFDRRGSETEAFF.

The gene calls are TRBV24-1 and TRBJ2-3; the D gene is possibly TRBD2 (7 bases). The CDR3 contains 14 residues. The V gene's germline CDR1 is KGHDR and CDR2 SFDVKD. With 9 bases removed from V and 5 bases from J, the gap between germline ends came to 17 bases. The CDR3 sequence: CATARAGAEDTQYF. The CDR3 nucleotides are TGTGCCACCGCCAGGGCGGGGGCCGAAGATACGCAGTATTTT.

This clonotype was observed many times. The chain uses TRBV6-1 and TRBJ2-7; D gene ambiguous. The germline V gene has CDR1 MNHNS and CDR2 SASEGT. The CDR3 is made up of 14 amino acids. V gave up 7 bases and J gave up 3 bases, with 16 bases separating them. CDR3 protein: CASTSAQANYEQYF. The CDR3 DNA reads as TGTGCCAGCACCTCTGCTCAGGCTAACTACGAGCAGTACTTC.

This clonotype was counted many times. The chain joins TRBV6-1 to TRBJ1-5; no definite D call. The germline V and J ends were trimmed by 5 bases and 7 bases, with 15 bases remaining between them. The CDR3 has 14 amino acids. Germline V gives CDR1 MNHNS, CDR2 SASEGT. The DNA of the CDR3 is TGTGCCAGCAGTCCCCTCAGGACGGGGCAGCCCCAGCATTTT. Protein sequence: CASSPLRTGQPQHF.

In its sample, this clonotype was seen a few times. CDR3 amino acids: CASSLWGGQGQLGYQETQYF. CDR3 coding DNA: TGTGCCAGCAGTTTATGGGGGGGACAGGGACAGTTAGGCTACCAAGAGACCCAGTACTTC. The chain carries TRBV12-3 or TRBV12-4 and TRBJ2-5; 9 bases map to TRBD1. V trimming: 2 bases; J trimming: 0 bases; junction bases outside the gene matches: 16. The CDR3 totals 20 residues.

This clonotype was found many times. The gene calls are TRBV24-1 and TRBJ2-5; a weak D match, TRBD2 (5 bases). The CDR3 length is 12 residues. In germline, CDR1 is KGHDR, CDR2 SFDVKD. Trimming stripped 2 bases from V and 5 bases from J, with 5 bases between. CDR3 in amino acids: CATSDWRETQYF. The CDR3 DNA sequence: TGTGCCACCAGTGATTGGAGGGAGACCCAGTACTTC.

This clonotype has ten or more counts. This sequence joins TRBV11-2 and TRBJ1-1; 7 nucleotides match TRBD1. The CDR3 spans 18 residues. Trimming cost V 5 bases and J 6 bases; bases outside gene matches: 21. Germline V CDR1 and CDR2: SGHAT, FQNNGV. CDR3: CASSPTGGSTYGQAEAFF. CDR3 nucleotides: TGTGCCAGCAGCCCGACCGGGGGAAGTACATACGGACAGGCTGAAGCTTTCTTT.

This clonotype was counted at least ten times. The chain uses TRBV7-9 and TRBJ2-4; D might be TRBD2 (5 bases). V was clipped by 5 bases and J by 3 bases, with 14 bases between them. This CDR3 has 15 amino acids. Germline V lookup: CDR1 SEHNR, CDR2 FQNEAQ (reference sequence). The CDR3 sequence is CASSPPRTVKNIQYF. The CDR3 region has the DNA TGTGCCAGCAGCCCCCCGAGGACTGTCAAAAACATTCAGTACTTC.

This clonotype was detected many times. V gene TRBV6-1 combines with J gene TRBJ1-5, with D unclear. The CDR3 has 16 residues. V gave up 0 bases and J gave up 6 bases, with 15 bases separating them. The germline gives CDR1 MNHNS, CDR2 SASEGT. The chain's CDR3 is CASSEAAGTFSQPQHF. The DNA of the CDR3 is TGTGCCAGCAGTGAAGCTGCGGGCACGTTCAGTCAGCCCCAGCATTTT.

CDR3 region: CASSPGTSGVLGEQYF. The CDR3 DNA reads TGTGCCAGCAGCCCGGGGACTAGCGGGGTGTTGGGAGAGCAGTACTTC. V gene TRBV5-4 combines with J gene TRBJ2-7; 13 positions match TRBD2. CDR1 and CDR2 (germline): SGHNT, YYREEE (reference sequence). Unmatched junction bases numbered 11, after V lost 4 bases and J lost 7 bases. This CDR3 is built from 16 residues. The full variable domain, completed using reference TRBV5-4 and TRBJ2-7, is ETGVTQSPTHLIKTRGQQVTLRCSSQSGHNTVSWYQQALGQGPQFIFQYYREEENGRGNFPPRFSGLQFPNYSSELNVNALELDDSALYLCASSPGTSGVLGEQYFGPGTRLTVT.

This clonotype was seen ten or more times. This chain joins TRBV6-1 and TRBJ2-1; 13 bases are shared with TRBD2. Germline loops: CDR1 MNHNS, CDR2 SASEGT. The V and J ends lost 5 bases and 4 bases, in that order; junction bases with no gene match: 8. This CDR3 is 17 amino acids long. CDR3 DNA sequence: TGTGCCAGCAGTAACCTACTAGCGGGGGGGAATTACAATGAGCAGTTCTTC. This translates into CASSNLLAGGNYNEQFF.